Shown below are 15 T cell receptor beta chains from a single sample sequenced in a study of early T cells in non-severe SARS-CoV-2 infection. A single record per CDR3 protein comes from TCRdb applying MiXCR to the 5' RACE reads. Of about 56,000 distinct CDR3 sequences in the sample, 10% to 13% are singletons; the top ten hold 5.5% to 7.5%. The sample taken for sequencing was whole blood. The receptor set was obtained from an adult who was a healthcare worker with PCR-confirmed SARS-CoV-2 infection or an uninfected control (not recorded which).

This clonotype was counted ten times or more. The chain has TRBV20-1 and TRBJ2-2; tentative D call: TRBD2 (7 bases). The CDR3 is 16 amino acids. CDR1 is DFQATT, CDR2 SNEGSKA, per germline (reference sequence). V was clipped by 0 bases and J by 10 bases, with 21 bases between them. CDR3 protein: CSARDLVRAGAVELFF. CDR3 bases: TGCAGTGCTAGAGACCTCGTTCGGGCGGGGGCGGTGGAGCTGTTTTTT.

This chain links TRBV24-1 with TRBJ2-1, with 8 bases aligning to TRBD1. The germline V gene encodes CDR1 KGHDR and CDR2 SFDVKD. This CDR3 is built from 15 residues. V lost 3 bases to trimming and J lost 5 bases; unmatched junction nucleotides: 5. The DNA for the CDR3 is TGTGCCACCAGTGATGCAGGGGGCGCCAACAATGAGCAGTTCTTC. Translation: CATSDAGGANNEQFF.

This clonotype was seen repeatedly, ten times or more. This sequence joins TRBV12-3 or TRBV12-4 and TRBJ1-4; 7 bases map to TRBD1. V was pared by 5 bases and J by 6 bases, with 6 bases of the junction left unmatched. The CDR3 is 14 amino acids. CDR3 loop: CASSTGTVDEKLFF. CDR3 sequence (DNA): TGTGCCAGCAGTACTGGGACAGTAGATGAAAAACTGTTTTTT.

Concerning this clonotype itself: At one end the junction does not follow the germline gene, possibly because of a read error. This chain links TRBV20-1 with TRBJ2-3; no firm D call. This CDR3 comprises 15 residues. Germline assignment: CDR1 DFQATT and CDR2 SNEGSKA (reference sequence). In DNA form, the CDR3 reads TGCAGTTCTAGAGTCCGACGGACCTACACAGATACGCAGTATTTT. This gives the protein CSSRVRRTYTDTQYF.

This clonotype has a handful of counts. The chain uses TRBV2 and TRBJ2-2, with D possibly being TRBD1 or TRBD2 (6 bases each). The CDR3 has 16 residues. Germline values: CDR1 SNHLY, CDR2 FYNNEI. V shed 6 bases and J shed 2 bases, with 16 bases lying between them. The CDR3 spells CASSPDKGGNTGELFF. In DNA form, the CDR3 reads TGTGCCAGCAGCCCGGACAAGGGGGGTAACACCGGGGAGCTGTTTTTT.

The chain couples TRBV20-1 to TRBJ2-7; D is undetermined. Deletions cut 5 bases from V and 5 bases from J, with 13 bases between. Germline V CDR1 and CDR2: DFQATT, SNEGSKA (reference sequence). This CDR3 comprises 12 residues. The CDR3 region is CSAGFIGDEQYF. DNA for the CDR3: TGCAGTGCTGGATTTATAGGAGACGAGCAGTACTTC.

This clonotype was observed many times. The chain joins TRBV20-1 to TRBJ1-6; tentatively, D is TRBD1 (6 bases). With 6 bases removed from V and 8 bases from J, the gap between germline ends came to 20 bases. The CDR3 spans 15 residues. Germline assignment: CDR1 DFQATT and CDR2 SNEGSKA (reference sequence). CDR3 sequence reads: CSAPQAGALDSPLHF. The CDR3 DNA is TGCAGTGCCCCCCAGGCAGGGGCGCTAGATTCACCCCTCCACTTT.

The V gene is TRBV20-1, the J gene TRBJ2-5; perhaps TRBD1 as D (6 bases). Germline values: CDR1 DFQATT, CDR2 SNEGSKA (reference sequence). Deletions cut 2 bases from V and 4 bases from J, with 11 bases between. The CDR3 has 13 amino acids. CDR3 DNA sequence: TGCAGTGCTAGAAAAACAGGGCCAGAGACCCAGTACTTC. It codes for CSARKTGPETQYF.

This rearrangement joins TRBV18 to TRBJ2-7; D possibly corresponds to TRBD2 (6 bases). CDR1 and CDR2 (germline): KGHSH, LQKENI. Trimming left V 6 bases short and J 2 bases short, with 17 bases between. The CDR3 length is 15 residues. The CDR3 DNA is TGTGCCAGCTCCCCTCCAGGTGGGAGGACCTACGAGCAGTACTTC. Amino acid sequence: CASSPPGGRTYEQYF.

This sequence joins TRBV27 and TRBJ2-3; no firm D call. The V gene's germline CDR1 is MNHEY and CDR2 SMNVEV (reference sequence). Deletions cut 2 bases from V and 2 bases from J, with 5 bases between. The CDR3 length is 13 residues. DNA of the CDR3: TGTGCCAGCAGTTTACTCGACACAGATACGCAGTATTTT. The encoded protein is CASSLLDTDTQYF.

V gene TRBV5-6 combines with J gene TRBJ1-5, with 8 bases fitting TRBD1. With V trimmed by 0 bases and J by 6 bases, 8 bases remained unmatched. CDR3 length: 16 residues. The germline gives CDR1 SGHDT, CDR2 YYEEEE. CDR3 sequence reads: CASSLAGQGKSQPQHF. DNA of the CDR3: TGTGCCAGCAGCTTGGCTGGACAGGGTAAGTCTCAGCCCCAGCATTTT.

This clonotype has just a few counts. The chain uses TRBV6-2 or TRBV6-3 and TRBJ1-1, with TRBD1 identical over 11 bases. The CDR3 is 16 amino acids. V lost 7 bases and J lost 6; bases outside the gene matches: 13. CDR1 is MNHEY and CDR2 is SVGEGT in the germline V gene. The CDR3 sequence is CASIRPPDRGRPEAFF. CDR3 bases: TGTGCCAGCATTAGACCGCCGGACAGGGGGCGTCCTGAAGCTTTCTTT.

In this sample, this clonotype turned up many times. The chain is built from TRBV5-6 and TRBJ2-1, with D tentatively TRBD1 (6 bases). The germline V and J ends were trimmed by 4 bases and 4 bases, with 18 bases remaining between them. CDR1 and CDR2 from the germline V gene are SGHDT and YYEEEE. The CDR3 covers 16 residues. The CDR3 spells CASSPYLGTLYNEQFF. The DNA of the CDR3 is TGTGCCAGCAGCCCCTACCTCGGGACATTGTACAATGAGCAGTTCTTC.

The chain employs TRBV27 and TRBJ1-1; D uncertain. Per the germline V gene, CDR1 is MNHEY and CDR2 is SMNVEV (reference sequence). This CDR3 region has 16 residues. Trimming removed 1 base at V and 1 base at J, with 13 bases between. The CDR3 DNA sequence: TGTGCCAGCAGTTTATTGTCCGGACGGCAGAACACTGAAGCTTTCTTT. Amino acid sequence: CASSLLSGRQNTEAFF.

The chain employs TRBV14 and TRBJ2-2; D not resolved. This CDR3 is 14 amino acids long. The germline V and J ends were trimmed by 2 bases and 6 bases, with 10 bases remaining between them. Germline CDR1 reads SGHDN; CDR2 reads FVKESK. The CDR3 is CASSQRAFSGELFF. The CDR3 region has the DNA TGTGCCAGCAGCCAAAGAGCGTTCTCCGGGGAGCTGTTTTTT.